This T cell receptor beta chain appears in the sequencing data of a study of identical twins. This clonotype has ten or more counts. One entry per CDR3 protein results from TCRdb running MiXCR on the 5' RACE reads. This table holds 250,000 or so distinct CDR3 sequences, about 7% found once. These records were also assigned to another study, of yellow fever vaccine responses in identical twins.

The clonotype comes from a woman under 30 in good health. The specimen sequenced was memory (CD45RO+) T cells sorted from blood.

The CDR3 reads CASSFQGGSRPQHF. The CDR3 DNA reads TGTGCCAGCAGTTTCCAGGGGGGAAGTCGTCCCCAGCATTTT. This chain links TRBV12-3 or TRBV12-4 with TRBJ1-5, with 7 bases fitting TRBD1. V was pared by 3 bases and J by 10 bases, with 9 bases of the junction left unmatched. CDR3 length equals 14 residues.